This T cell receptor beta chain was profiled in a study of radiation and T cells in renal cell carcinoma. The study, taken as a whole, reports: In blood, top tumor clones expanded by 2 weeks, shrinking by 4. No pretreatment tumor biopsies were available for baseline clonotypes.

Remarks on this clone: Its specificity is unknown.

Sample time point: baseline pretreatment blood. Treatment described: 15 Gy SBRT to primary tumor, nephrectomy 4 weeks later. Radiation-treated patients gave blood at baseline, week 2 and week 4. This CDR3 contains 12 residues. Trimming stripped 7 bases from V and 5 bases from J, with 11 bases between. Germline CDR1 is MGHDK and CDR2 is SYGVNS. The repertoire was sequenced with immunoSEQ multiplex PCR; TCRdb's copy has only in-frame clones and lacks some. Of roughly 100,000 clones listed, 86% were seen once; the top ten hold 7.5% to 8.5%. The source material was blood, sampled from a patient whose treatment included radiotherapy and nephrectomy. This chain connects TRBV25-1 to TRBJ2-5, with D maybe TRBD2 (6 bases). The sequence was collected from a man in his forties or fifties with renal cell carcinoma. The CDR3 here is CASTTSGETQYF. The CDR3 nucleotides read TGTGCCAGCACGACCAGCGGGGAGACCCAGTACTTC.